This entry lists 31 T cell receptor beta chains sequenced from one sample in a study of T-cell reconstitution after alpha-beta-depleted transplantation in children (dated by TCRdb to the mid-2010s). Preparation of the library involved PCR. TCRdb shows the sequencer as Illumina HiSeq 2500. To normalize quantification of the TCRbeta repertoire, the TCR libraries were built with molecular barcoding that relied on unique molecular identifiers. Using fastp at Q25 and MiXCR, TCRdb reprocessed the public reads and kept productive beta chains. CDR3 protein sequences are deduplicated, and each keeps its most common genes and DNA. Across this sample there are around 380,000 distinct CDR3 sequences, with about a tenth seen only once. The ten biggest clones cover approximately 5% of the sample. Sequences were derived from PBMCs from the stem cell graft donor, sampled from the stem cell graft. The receptors come from a human donor who donated a stem cell graft to a child with acute myeloid leukemia.

V usage is TRBV27 and J usage is TRBJ2-3, with 12 bases lining up with TRBD2. The CDR3 totals 16 residues. Per the germline V gene, CDR1 is MNHEY and CDR2 is SMNVEV (reference sequence). V was pared by 5 bases and J by 2 bases, with 5 bases of the junction left unmatched. CDR3 residues: CASSTLAGGPTDTQYF. CDR3 nucleotides: TGTGCCAGCAGTACCCTAGCGGGAGGGCCCACAGATACGCAGTATTTT.

This clonotype was counted a single time. It may be a read error: a sequence one base away is much more abundant. V and J are TRBV7-6 and TRBJ1-1, with 9 bases lining up with TRBD1. The CDR3 is 16 amino acids. After removal of 4 bases from V and 3 bases from J, the junction contained 9 bases not matched to a gene. The germline gives CDR1 SGHVS, CDR2 FNYEAQ. The CDR3 region is CASSCTTGGTDTEAFF. DNA for the CDR3: TGTGCCAGCAGCTGCACGACAGGGGGGACGGACACTGAAGCTTTCTTT.

This clonotype was picked up a small number of times. This chain uses TRBV12-3 or TRBV12-4 with TRBJ1-2; 9 bases are shared with TRBD1. With 6 bases clipped from V and 2 bases from J, the junction kept 7 bases outside the gene matches. The length of the CDR3 is 15 residues. The CDR3 reads CASRGTGTGNYGYTF. In nucleotides, the CDR3 is TGTGCCAGCAGGGGGACCGGGACAGGGAACTATGGCTACACCTTC.

The chain recombines TRBV21-1 with TRBJ2-7; TRBD1, as called in the table, went unchecked against the DNA. TRBV21-1 is labeled a pseudogene. The CDR3 covers 18 residues. This chain's CDR3 is CASSKGGLGTGEENEQYV. The CDR3 DNA reads TGTGCCAGCAGCAAAGGTGGACTAGGGACAGGGGAAGAGAACGAGCAGTACGTC.

The chain couples TRBV5-1 to TRBJ2-1; perhaps D is TRBD1 or TRBD2 (5 bases each). The germline CDR1 and CDR2 sequences are SGHRS and YFSETQ. This CDR3 is built from 16 residues. Trimming shortened V by 0 bases and J by 8 bases, and 18 bases separated the two germline ends. The CDR3: CASSLAAGSLSYEQFF. In DNA form, the CDR3 reads TGCGCCAGCAGCTTGGCGGCAGGGAGCCTATCTTATGAGCAGTTCTTC.

The V call is TRBV2, the J call TRBJ1-1, with 7 bases lining up with TRBD1. Trimming took 5 bases from V and 2 from J; bases not matched to a gene: 8. The CDR3 covers 15 residues. Germline V CDR1 and CDR2: SNHLY, FYNNEI. CDR3 nucleotides: TGTGCCAGCAGTTACAGGGGACAACTAAACACTGAAGCTTTCTTT. Protein sequence: CASSYRGQLNTEAFF.

CDR3 sequence: CSARDQSSYNEQFF. CDR3 DNA sequence: TGCAGTGCAAGGGACCAGAGCTCCTACAATGAGCAGTTCTTC. J is TRBJ2-1 and V is TRBV20-1; D may correspond to TRBD1 or TRBD2 (5 bases each). The germline CDR1 and CDR2 sequences are DFQATT and SNEGSKA (reference sequence). CDR3 size: 14 residues. V dropped 6 bases and J dropped 0 bases, with 12 bases sitting between them.

This clonotype was counted between two and nine times. The V and J genes are TRBV3-1 and TRBJ2-1; D is perhaps TRBD2 (5 bases). Deletions cut 5 bases from V and 2 bases from J, with 13 bases between. Germline V gene sequence: CDR1 LGHDT, CDR2 YNNKEL (reference sequence). The CDR3 is 15 residues long. For the CDR3, the DNA is TGTGCCAGCAGCTCTAGCACCGCCCCCTACAATGAGCAGTTCTTC. This gives the protein CASSSSTAPYNEQFF.

This clonotype has only a few counts. The chain couples TRBV12-3 or TRBV12-4 to TRBJ1-2; D is possibly TRBD1 (5 bases). CDR3 size: 14 residues. Trimming left V 3 bases short and J 1 base short, with 9 bases between. The CDR3 reads CASSLGGDNYGYTF. The CDR3 nucleotides are TGTGCCAGCAGTTTGGGGGGAGATAACTATGGCTACACCTTC.

V is TRBV9 and J is TRBJ2-1; weak D call: TRBD2 (6 bases). Trimming took off 0 bases at V and 2 bases at J, with 15 bases between the two ends. The CDR3 has 17 amino acids. Germline CDR1 and CDR2: SGDLS and YYNGEE. CDR3: CASSVAARDGPYNEQFF. CDR3 nucleotides: TGTGCCAGCAGCGTAGCGGCGCGGGACGGGCCCTACAATGAGCAGTTCTTC.

The gene calls are TRBV10-3 and TRBJ2-3; 10 bases match TRBD1. After removal of 10 bases from V and 3 bases from J, the junction contained 7 bases not matched to a gene. The germline CDR1 and CDR2 sequences are ENHRY and SYGVKD. The length of the CDR3 is 14 residues. In nucleotides, the CDR3 is TGTGCCACCGGGGACAGGGGTGGGACAGATACGCAGTATTTT. Translating it yields CATGDRGGTDTQYF.

This clonotype was seen ten or more times. The chain links TRBV5-1 to TRBJ2-7; D is undetermined. V gave up 1 base and J gave up 4 bases, with 9 bases separating them. Germline V gene data show CDR1 as SGHRS and CDR2 as YFSETQ. There are 13 residues in the CDR3. The CDR3 is CASSLLQDYEQYF. The CDR3 DNA sequence: TGCGCCAGCAGCTTGCTACAAGATTACGAGCAGTACTTC.

V is TRBV2 and J is TRBJ1-5; D possibly corresponds to TRBD1 (6 bases). CDR3 size: 16 residues. CDR1 is SNHLY, CDR2 FYNNEI, per germline. Trimming cost V 5 bases and J 2 bases, with 16 bases left between them. This chain's CDR3 is CASSQQGPQGNQPQHF. CDR3 coding DNA: TGTGCCAGCAGTCAACAGGGCCCGCAGGGCAATCAGCCCCAGCATTTT.

This clonotype was counted at least ten times. The J gene is TRBJ2-1, the V gene TRBV11-2, with 16 bases lining up with TRBD2. The junction had 15 bases not matched to a gene; V was cut back by 5 bases and J by 8 bases. Germline CDR1 reads SGHAT; CDR2 reads FQNNGV. The CDR3 has 19 residues. CDR3 nucleotides: TGTGCCAGCAGCACCTACCCGGGACTAGCGGGAGGGCCCCGCGATGAGCAGTTCTTC. Translating it yields CASSTYPGLAGGPRDEQFF. The variable domain in full, with the rest retrieved from reference TRBV11-2 and TRBJ2-1, is EAGVAQSPRYKIIEKRQSVAFWCNPISGHATLYWYQQILGQGPKLLIQFQNNGVVDDSQLPKDRFSAERLKGVDSTLKIQPAKLEDSAVYLCASSTYPGLAGGPRDEQFFGPGTRLTVL.

This clonotype was detected a few times. For the CDR3, the DNA is TGTGCCCCCAGCCATAAGCCCCGCCTCGTAAAACTGTTTTTT. Protein: CAPSHKPRLVKLFF. This sequence joins TRBV14 and TRBJ1-4; no clear D. Germline V gives CDR1 SGHDN, CDR2 FVKESK. This CDR3 is built from 14 residues. V lost 11 bases to trimming and J lost 10 bases, with 23 bases between them.

V and J are TRBV29-1 and TRBJ2-7; 12 bases fit TRBD2. Germline CDR1 is SQVTM and CDR2 is ANQGSEA. This CDR3 has 16 residues. V shed 1 base and J 5 bases; nucleotides not matched to a gene: 9. The CDR3 DNA follows: TGCAGCGTTGAAGGAGCCCGACTAGCGGGAGTCCACGAGCAGTACTTC. Its translation is CSVEGARLAGVHEQYF.

The chain has TRBV14 and TRBJ1-1; D not certain. The V and J ends lost 0 bases and 0 bases respectively, with 5 bases between them. The CDR3 has 14 residues. The germline V gene encodes CDR1 SGHDN and CDR2 FVKESK. CDR3 DNA: TGTGCCAGCAGCCAAGACGGACTGAACACTGAAGCTTTCTTT. Translation: CASSQDGLNTEAFF.

V usage is TRBV10-3 and J usage is TRBJ1-4, with a tentative D call TRBD1 (6 bases). Looked up from germline, CDR1 is ENHRY and CDR2 is SYGVKD. The CDR3 runs to 16 residues. V shed 3 bases and J shed 0 bases, with 11 bases lying between them. The CDR3 bases are TGTGCCATCAGTGACCCGACAGGAACAACTAATGAAAAACTGTTTTTT. It is translated as CAISDPTGTTNEKLFF.

The V call is TRBV3-1, the J call TRBJ2-4; 13 bases are shared with TRBD2. The CDR3 has 19 amino acids. Germline-derived CDR1 and CDR2 are LGHDT and YNNKEL (reference sequence). CDR3 DNA: TGTACCTGCAGTGCCGGACTAGCGGGAGTGGGGGTGGGCAAAAACATTCAGTACTTC. It codes for CTCSAGLAGVGVGKNIQYF.

This clonotype was recorded at least ten times. The rearrangement links TRBV7-9 to TRBJ1-3; 7 nucleotides align to TRBD1. The ends lost 0 bases at V and 4 bases at J; junction bases unmatched: 3. The CDR3 totals 15 residues. Germline assignment: CDR1 SEHNR and CDR2 FQNEAQ (reference sequence). The CDR3 reads CASSLAGTAGNTIYF. The CDR3 DNA reads TGTGCCAGCAGCTTAGCCGGGACAGCCGGAAACACCATATATTTT.

The chain combines TRBV6-1 with TRBJ2-3; 9 nucleotides line up with TRBD1. The CDR3 loop spans 15 amino acids. Germline V gene sequence: CDR1 MNHNS, CDR2 SASEGT. After removal of 8 bases from V and 3 bases from J, the junction contained 9 bases not matched to a gene. The CDR3: CASGPGQGTTDTQYF. The CDR3 DNA reads TGTGCCAGCGGTCCGGGACAGGGAACGACAGATACGCAGTATTTT.

The chain recombines TRBV20-1 with TRBJ1-4; TRBD1 matches 7 bases. J gave up 8 bases and V 4 bases, and 10 bases lay outside the gene matches. Germline assignment: CDR1 DFQATT and CDR2 SNEGSKA (reference sequence). The CDR3 runs to 14 residues. CDR3 in amino acids: CSATDRPEVEKLFF. CDR3 nucleotides: TGCAGTGCTACGGACAGGCCGGAGGTGGAAAAACTGTTTTTT.

This clonotype turned up a few times. In nucleotides, the CDR3 is TGTGCCAGCAGTGAACAAATGAACACCGGGGAGCTGTTTTTT. Its protein is CASSEQMNTGELFF. The chain carries TRBV2 and TRBJ2-2; D unclear. V lost 2 bases to trimming and J lost 1 base, with 5 bases between them. Per germline, CDR1 SNHLY and CDR2 FYNNEI. The CDR3 consists of 14 residues.

The V call is TRBV4-1, the J call TRBJ2-7, with a weak D call TRBD1 (5 bases). This CDR3 region has 17 residues. Germline V gives CDR1 MGHRA, CDR2 YSYEKL. V gave up 0 bases and J gave up 1 base, with 16 bases separating them. CDR3 sequence reads: CASSQEWATETSYEQYF. The CDR3 DNA reads TGCGCCAGCAGCCAAGAATGGGCGACAGAGACTTCCTACGAGCAGTACTTC.

The V gene is TRBV20-1, the J gene TRBJ2-7, with D possibly being TRBD1 (6 bases). CDR3 length equals 12 residues. Trimming cost V 3 bases and J 3 bases, with 9 bases left between them. The germline gives CDR1 DFQATT, CDR2 SNEGSKA (reference sequence). CDR3 DNA sequence: TGCAGTGCTAGGTTGGACAGCTACGAGCAGTACTTC. Protein sequence: CSARLDSYEQYF.

This clonotype appeared a few times. This chain links TRBV5-1 with TRBJ1-5; 7 bases are a match to TRBD1. V gave up 3 bases and J gave up 1 base; unmatched junction bases: 7. The CDR3 covers 16 residues. The V gene's germline CDR1 is SGHRS and CDR2 YFSETQ. The CDR3 bases are TGCGCCAGCAGCTCCTACAGGGGTTGGAGCAATCAGCCCCAGCATTTT. Its protein is CASSSYRGWSNQPQHF.

In this sample, this clonotype turned up a few times. The rearrangement joins TRBV5-5 to TRBJ1-2; D perhaps matches TRBD1 (5 bases). Trimming took off 5 bases at V and 6 bases at J, with 17 bases between the two ends. The length of the CDR3 is 14 residues. Germline V gene data show CDR1 as SGHKS and CDR2 as YYEKEE (reference sequence). The CDR3 loop is CASRQWDRVNGYTF. CDR3 in DNA: TGTGCCAGCAGGCAATGGGACCGAGTCAATGGCTACACCTTC.

This clonotype appeared many times. V gene TRBV19 combines with J gene TRBJ2-5; unclear D gene. The CDR3 is made up of 13 amino acids. Germline loops: CDR1 LNHDA, CDR2 SQIVND (reference sequence). V lost 3 bases and J lost 7, with 12 bases in between. The CDR3 here is CASSISRVRTQYF. For the CDR3, the DNA is TGTGCCAGTAGTATCTCACGGGTCCGGACCCAGTACTTC.

The chain joins TRBV11-2 to TRBJ2-6; TRBD1 or TRBD2 may be the D gene (6 bases each). Germline V gene lookup returns CDR1 SGHAT and CDR2 FQNNGV. Trimming took 5 bases from V and 2 from J, leaving 7 bases between them. This CDR3 region has 14 residues. DNA for the CDR3: TGTGCCAGCAGCCGGGGGCCTGGGGCCAACGTCCTGACTTTC. Protein: CASSRGPGANVLTF.

This clonotype was counted many times. The rearrangement links TRBV10-3 to TRBJ2-5, with D possibly matching TRBD2 (6 bases). Trimming stripped 9 bases from V and 5 bases from J, with 10 bases between. CDR1 ENHRY and CDR2 SYGVKD come from the germline V gene. The length of the CDR3 is 11 residues. The CDR3 sequence: CAIAAGETQYF. The CDR3 nucleotides read TGTGCCATAGCCGCGGGGGAGACCCAGTACTTC.

The chain recombines TRBV20-1 with TRBJ2-5; 10 bases fit TRBD2. V gave up 1 base and J gave up 2 bases; unmatched junction bases: 4. The CDR3 spans 15 residues. Germline values: CDR1 DFQATT, CDR2 SNEGSKA (reference sequence). Here the CDR3 DNA reads TGCAGTGCTAGAGGTGGACTAGCGGCACAAGAGACCCAGTACTTC. As protein: CSARGGLAAQETQYF.